These 18 T cell receptor beta chains were all obtained from the same sample, sequenced in a study of human T cells and chemical hapten exposure. Time point defined: pre-sensitization, week 0. Noted treatment: therapeutic diphenylcyclopropenone sensitization with weekly scalp DPC. TCRdb itself ran the RACE reads through MiXCR, one entry per CDR3 protein. The data hold roughly 380,000 distinct CDR3 sequences, with 5.1% observed a single time. Sequences were derived from whole blood, sampled in connection with sensitization to the hapten diphenylcyclopropenone (DPC). All receptors derive from a woman aged 45-65 years with alopecia areata. Some clones in this sample may be carry-over from other donors' samples.

This clonotype was seen many times. This chain joins TRBV12-3 or TRBV12-4 and TRBJ1-1; no reliable D call. Deletions cut 3 bases from V and 6 bases from J, with 14 bases between. This CDR3 is built from 14 residues. In DNA form, the CDR3 reads TGTGCCAGCAGTTTCACTAACCACGTTGCTGAAGCTTTCTTT. Translation: CASSFTNHVAEAFF.

This clonotype was observed at least ten times. The chain carries TRBV11-3 and TRBJ1-2, with no clear D. The CDR3 has 12 amino acids. Germline V CDR1 and CDR2: SGHNT, YENEEA. The ends were cut back, 2 bases at V and 7 bases at J, with 8 bases in the middle. The CDR3 loop is CASSLPGFGYTF. DNA for the CDR3: TGTGCCAGCAGCTTACCAGGATTTGGCTACACCTTC. The full variable domain, its missing parts supplied by reference TRBV11-3 and TRBJ1-2, is EAGVVQSPRYKIIEKKQPVAFWCNPISGHNTLYWYLQNLGQGPELLIRYENEEAVDDSQLPKDRFSAERLKGVDSTLKIQPAELGDSAVYLCASSLPGFGYTFGSGTRLTVV.

The chain recombines TRBV5-5 with TRBJ2-1; 9 bases line up with TRBD1. V lost 7 bases and J lost 2; bases outside the gene matches: 7. The CDR3 length is 15 residues. Germline V lookup: CDR1 SGHKS, CDR2 YYEKEE (reference sequence). The CDR3 protein is CASRSGTGTYNEQFF. The CDR3 DNA sequence: TGTGCCAGCCGTTCCGGGACAGGGACCTACAATGAGCAGTTCTTC.

The chain couples TRBV14 to TRBJ2-3; weak D call: TRBD1 (6 bases). Looked up from germline, CDR1 is SGHDN and CDR2 is FVKESK. The length of the CDR3 is 18 residues. V lost 1 base and J 6 bases, leaving 23 bases between the germline ends. The CDR3 bases are TGTGCCAGCAGCCAAGGGGAAGGGGACACACCTTACCCGGATACGCAGTATTTT. Translated, it gives CASSQGEGDTPYPDTQYF.

The genes are TRBV18 and TRBJ2-7; D unresolved. This CDR3 has 13 amino acids. V lost 3 bases and J lost 3, with 9 bases in between. Germline V CDR1 and CDR2: KGHSH, LQKENI. Here the CDR3 DNA reads TGTGCCAGCTCACCCAGTCCCAACTACGAGCAGTACTTC. Amino acids: CASSPSPNYEQYF.

This clonotype was recorded at least ten times. The V and J genes are TRBV20-1 and TRBJ2-4, with D unresolved. Trimming left V 0 bases short and J 4 bases short, with 7 bases between. Germline loops: CDR1 DFQATT, CDR2 SNEGSKA (reference sequence). The CDR3 extends over 13 amino acids. CDR3 sequence reads: CSARESSKNIQYF. The CDR3, as DNA: TGCAGTGCTAGAGAGAGTAGTAAAAACATTCAGTACTTC.

This clonotype was detected ten times or more. This chain connects TRBV12-3 or TRBV12-4 to TRBJ1-2; 10 bases map to TRBD1. The CDR3 totals 14 residues. Trimming took 5 bases from V and 3 from J; bases not matched to a gene: 3. The CDR3 loop reads CASSTGQGDYGYTF. The CDR3 region has the DNA TGTGCCAGCAGTACAGGACAGGGGGACTATGGCTACACCTTC.

The chain combines TRBV5-1 with TRBJ2-5, with 10 bases fitting TRBD1. Trimming removed 2 bases from V and 4 bases from J; junction bases left unmatched: 8. The CDR3 contains 16 residues. In germline, CDR1 is SGHRS, CDR2 YFSETQ. DNA of the CDR3: TGCGCCAGCAGCTTACTTGGACAGGGGGGTACAGAGACCCAGTACTTC. This sequence encodes CASSLLGQGGTETQYF.

This clonotype has at least ten counts. The J gene is TRBJ2-3, the V gene TRBV4-2, with TRBD2 identical over 7 bases. Germline trimming cut 0 bases from V and 7 bases from J; bases unmatched to any gene: 10. This CDR3 is built from 16 residues. From germline, CDR1 is LGHNA and CDR2 YNFKEQ. CDR3 in DNA: TGTGCCAGCAGCCAAGATCGGACGGGAGGAGGAAATACGCAGTATTTT. Its translation is CASSQDRTGGGNTQYF.

This clonotype came up a few times. The chain combines TRBV15 with TRBJ1-2, with D perhaps matching TRBD1 (6 bases). The CDR3 has 14 amino acids. Germline-derived CDR1 and CDR2 are LNHNV and YYDKDF (reference sequence). V gave up 3 bases and J gave up 2 bases, with 10 bases separating them. The CDR3 sequence is CATSRGGRNYGYTF. DNA of the CDR3: TGTGCCACCAGCAGGGGGGGGCGGAACTATGGCTACACCTTC.

The chain is built from TRBV12-3 or TRBV12-4 and TRBJ1-1; 10 bases line up with TRBD1. The J segment lost 5 bases and the V segment lost 3 bases, leaving 9 bases of the junction unmatched. This CDR3 has 16 amino acids. The CDR3 here is CASSLAPGQGRTEAFF. CDR3 nucleotides: TGTGCCAGCAGTTTGGCCCCGGGACAGGGGAGGACTGAAGCTTTCTTT.

This clonotype was detected ten times or more. The V gene is TRBV10-3, the J gene TRBJ2-1, with 11 nucleotides matching TRBD2. The CDR3 runs 15 residues. Germline loops: CDR1 ENHRY, CDR2 SYGVKD. V trimming: 6 bases; J trimming: 2 bases; junction bases outside the gene matches: 3. This CDR3 is CAIRETSGTYNEQFF. In DNA, the CDR3 is TGTGCCATCAGGGAGACTAGCGGGACCTACAATGAGCAGTTCTTC.

The table lists this clonotype with a count of one. The chain employs TRBV28 and TRBJ2-2; TRBD2 matches at 10 bases. Trimming cost V 4 bases and J 8 bases; bases outside gene matches: 13. CDR3 length equals 17 residues. In germline, CDR1 is MDHEN, CDR2 SYDVKM. The chain's CDR3 is CASSSISGRAAWGELFF. DNA of the CDR3: TGTGCCAGCAGTTCAATAAGCGGGAGGGCTGCCTGGGGGGAGCTGTTTTTT. Filled out from reference TRBV28 and TRBJ2-2, the complete variable domain reads DVKVTQSSRYLVKRTGEKVFLECVQDMDHENMFWYRQDPGLGLRLIYFSYDVKMKEKGDIPEGYSVSREKKERFSLILESASTNQTSMYLCASSSISGRAAWGELFFGEGSRLTVL.

This clonotype was counted ten times or more. The chain has TRBV6-5 and TRBJ2-5, with D unclear. The germline V and J ends were trimmed by 2 bases and 13 bases, with 8 bases remaining between them. The length of the CDR3 is 10 residues. In germline, CDR1 is MNHEY, CDR2 SVGAGI. Here the CDR3 DNA reads TGTGCCAGCAGTTACGTCCTGTCGTACTTC. Amino acid sequence: CASSYVLSYF.

This clonotype showed up just a few times. The rearrangement joins TRBV12-3 or TRBV12-4 to TRBJ1-4; D is unclear. The CDR3 covers 14 residues. V shed 1 base and J shed 7 bases, with 10 bases lying between them. CDR3 amino acids: CASSLGASSEKLFF. CDR3 bases: TGTGCCAGCAGTTTAGGGGCCTCTAGTGAAAAACTGTTTTTT.

This clonotype has a handful of counts. Compared with germline, one end of the junction differs, possibly owing to a read error. The chain couples TRBV4-1 to TRBJ1-1, with D unclear. The CDR3 is 14 residues long. From germline, CDR1 is MGHRA and CDR2 YSYEKL. CDR3 sequence reads: CACSLQPGRGQAFF. DNA of the CDR3: TGCGCCTGCAGCCTTCAACCGGGGAGAGGACAAGCTTTCTTT.

This clonotype was detected many times. The chain carries TRBV10-3 and TRBJ1-2, with 11 nucleotides matching TRBD1. The CDR3 runs 15 residues. V lost 4 bases to trimming and J lost 4 bases; unmatched junction nucleotides: 5. Germline lookup yields CDR1 ENHRY and CDR2 SYGVKD. The CDR3 reads CAISADRGLSYGYTF. The CDR3, as DNA: TGTGCCATCAGTGCGGACAGGGGGCTGTCCTATGGCTACACCTTC.

In its sample, this clonotype was seen many times. This rearrangement joins TRBV20-1 to TRBJ1-4; D is perhaps TRBD1 (6 bases). CDR1 and CDR2 from the germline V gene are DFQATT and SNEGSKA (reference sequence). V shed 5 bases and J shed 14 bases, with 18 bases lying between them. The CDR3 is 12 amino acids. DNA for the CDR3: TGCAGTGCTCAGGGGTCGGGACCGGGGCTGTTTTTT. It codes for CSAQGSGPGLFF.